One T cell receptor beta chain is described in this entry. This specimen comes from a study of T cell changes during pregnancy in multiple sclerosis. Libraries were prepared by immunoSEQ multiplex PCR; TCRdb keeps only in-frame clonotypes and omits some of them. The repertoire holds around 32,000 clones, with about nine tenths as singletons. Per the germline V gene, CDR1 is WSHSY and CDR2 is SAAADI. Trimming removed 3 bases at V and 1 base at J, with 12 bases between. The CDR3 is 15 residues long. The chain has TRBV10-2 and TRBJ2-5; TRBD2 is a possible D gene (6 bases). The TCR comes from a female donor with multiple sclerosis, enrolled in a pregnancy study. Sample: CD8+ T cells from peripheral blood mononuclear cells, taken in the third trimester of pregnancy. CDR3 region: CASSEPREVQETQYF. The DNA of the CDR3 is TGCGCCAGCAGTGAACCCAGGGAGGTCCAAGAGACCCAGTACTTC.